This TCR beta chain was documented in a study of T cell repertoires in cytomegalovirus infection. Study-level information: A matching HLA type, together with CMV infection, was signaled by public TCR beta signatures. Study results and caveats: Summed frequency of shared TCR beta families picked out CMV carriers who also had the relevant HLA.

Comments on this clonotype: What it recognizes is unknown.

One entry per CDR3 protein results from TCRdb running MiXCR on the reads. The profile shows about 600,000 distinct CDR3 sequences, approximately 25% of them singletons. V was cut by 8 bases and J by 1 base, with 20 bases left in between. The CDR3 has 15 residues. Germline V gene sequence: CDR1 SQVTM, CDR2 ANQGSEA. The material sequenced was CD8+ T cells from PBMCs. This chain uses TRBV29-1 with TRBJ1-1, with D uncertain. This sequence was found in a human donor in good health (CMV status not recorded). Some clones in this sample may be carry-over from other donors' samples. The CDR3, as DNA: TGCAGCTCTGAAGGTCCCGGAAGATCGAACACTGAAGCTTTCTTT. This encodes CSSEGPGRSNTEAFF.